This is a list of T cell receptor beta chains from one sample in a study. MiXCR, run by TCRdb on the 5' RACE reads, gives a single entry per CDR3 protein. Here the sample spans fewer than 65,000 distinct CDR3 sequences, under 35% being singletons. Specimen: tumor-infiltrating naive CD4+ T cells sorted from the breast tumor. These receptors were collected from a female donor with breast cancer. CDR3s include the opening cysteine and the closing phenylalanine or tryptophan. The D gene is left open where the match is weak. Only some rows state a clone size, as once, few, many or a class for expanded clones.

>TRBJ2-3|TRBD2|TRBV9|.
TGTGCCAGCAGCGGACTGGCGGGAGGGCCGTTGGATACGCAGTATTTT
CASSGLAGGPLDTQYF
>TRBJ2-1|.|TRBV4-2|.
TGTGCCAGCAGCCAGGAAAGGCGGGCTGGGCTCCCTGGGCAGTTCTTC
CASSQERRAGLPGQFF
>TRBJ2-1|.|TRBV28|.
TGTGCCAGCAGTTATCCCCCGGGGTGGGGAGACAATGAGCAGTTCTTC
CASSYPPGWGDNEQFF
>TRBJ2-7|.|TRBV5-1|many
TGCGCCAGCAGCCTCTTCGAGAGAGATAGCGGAATCCAGTACTTC
CASSLFERDSGIQYF
>TRBJ2-3|.|TRBV12-3/TRBV12-4|once
TGTGCCAGCAGCCAAAACGGACAACCCACAGATACGCAGTATTTT
CASSQNGQPTDTQYF
>TRBJ1-3|.|TRBV5-1|few
TGCGCCAGCAGCGCGCGCGGGGACTCTGGAAACACCATATATTTT
CASSARGDSGNTIYF
>TRBJ2-5|.|TRBV9|few
TGTGCCAGCAGCGTAGGGGGAAGGGGACAAGAGACCCAGTACTTC
CASSVGGRGQETQYF
>TRBJ1-4|.|TRBV20-1|few
TGCAGTGCTAGAGATGTCAGGGGCGGAGAAAAACTGTTTTTT
CSARDVRGGEKLFF
>TRBJ1-4|.|TRBV5-1|many
TGCGCCAGCAGCTTGTTGCCGGGACACTCGGAAAAACTGTTTTTT
CASSLLPGHSEKLFF
>TRBJ2-1|TRBD2|TRBV5-1|once
TGCGCCAGCAGCTCGACTAGCGGGAGGGCCGGTGAGCAGTTCTTC
CASSSTSGRAGEQFF
>TRBJ1-1|.|TRBV7-2|many
TGTGCCAGCAGCTTAAACGGGGCTGAAGCTTTCTTT
CASSLNGAEAFF
>TRBJ2-1|TRBD2|TRBV20-1|.
TGCAGTCCTAGGCCCCTAGCGGGAGGGATCTACAATGAGCAGTTCTTC
CSPRPLAGGIYNEQFF
>TRBJ1-2|TRBD1|TRBV4-1|.
TGCGCCAGCAGCCCTTCCCGGACAGGGGGCGACTATGGCTACACCTTC
CASSPSRTGGDYGYTF
>TRBJ2-1|.|TRBV7-6|.
TGTGCCAGCAGCTTCCTGGGCGCGGGACGGTACAATGAGCAGTTCTTC
CASSFLGAGRYNEQFF
>TRBJ1-2|.|TRBV19|.
TGTGCCAGTAGCCAAGACGTCGACGGCTACACCTTC
CASSQDVDGYTF
>TRBJ2-7|TRBD1|TRBV6-5|.
TGTGCCAGCTCGAGGGGACAGGGGGCGAGTGAGCAGTACTTC
CASSRGQGASEQYF
>TRBJ1-1|.|TRBV6-6|few
TGTGCCAGCAGTCCCGGGGGCCCGAACACTGAAGCTTTCTTT
CASSPGGPNTEAFF
>TRBJ1-2|TRBD1|TRBV27|few
TGTGCCAGCAGTTCTAGACAGGGGGGCTATGGCTACACCTTC
CASSSRQGGYGYTF
>TRBJ1-1|.|TRBV5-4|.
TGTGCCAGCAGGATGGGAGGGGGATGGATGAACACTGAAGCTTTCTTT
CASRMGGGWMNTEAFF
>TRBJ2-3|.|TRBV7-8|.
TGTGCCAGCAGCTCCCAAGATACGCAGTATTTT
CASSSQDTQYF
>TRBJ2-7|TRBD1|TRBV20-1|few
TGCAGTGCCCCGGGACAGGGAGCCTACGAGCAGTACTTC
CSAPGQGAYEQYF
>TRBJ1-6|.|TRBV6-1|once
TGTGCCAGCAGTGAAGGGGTATCCCTCCACTTT
CASSEGVSLHF
>TRBJ2-3|.|TRBV7-2|.
TGTGCCAGCAGCCTAGGCCGATTTAAGGGAAGCACAGATACGCAGTATTTT
CASSLGRFKGSTDTQYF
>TRBJ2-3|TRBD2|TRBV12-3/TRBV12-4|many
TGTGCCAGCAGTTTATCCGTTAGCGGGAGGGTGGCAGATACGCAGTATTTT
CASSLSVSGRVADTQYF
>TRBJ2-7|TRBD2|TRBV6-1|few
TGTGCCAGCACCGGGACTAGCGGGAGGGCCACCCACGAGCAGTACTTC
CASTGTSGRATHEQYF
>TRBJ1-1|TRBD1|TRBV7-3|.
TGTGCCAGCAGCTTATACACAGGGGCCGGCACTGAAGCTTTCTTT
CASSLYTGAGTEAFF
>TRBJ1-5|.|TRBV12-3/TRBV12-4|.
TGTGCCAGCAGTTTTGGCGGCAGGGCATATCAGCCCCAGCATTTT
CASSFGGRAYQPQHF
>TRBJ1-1|.|TRBV11-2|.
TGTGCCAGCAGCTACAATCGAGACACTGAAGCTTTCTTT
CASSYNRDTEAFF
>TRBJ1-4|.|TRBV12-3/TRBV12-4|.
TGTGCCAGCAGTTTCGAAAGAGGGAATGAAAAACTGTTTTTT
CASSFERGNEKLFF
>TRBJ2-7|.|TRBV20-1|.
TGCAGTGCTAGAGAATGGGGGGCTAAGCAGTACTTC
CSAREWGAKQYF
>TRBJ1-2|.|TRBV27|many
TGTGCCAGCAGTTTACAGCTGGGGGGCGCGGGTGGCTACACCTTC
CASSLQLGGAGGYTF
>TRBJ2-5|TRBD2|TRBV5-1|few
TGCGCCAGCGAGCGGGGGATGAGCGGGAAATTGGAGACCCAGTACTTC
CASERGMSGKLETQYF
>TRBJ2-2|.|TRBV6-5|many
TGTGCCAGCAGTTACGGCCCTAGGCCCCTTAACACCGGGGAGCTGTTTTTT
CASSYGPRPLNTGELFF
>TRBJ2-2|.|TRBV5-1|.
TGCGCCAGCAGTGAGGACACCGGGGAGCTGTTTTTT
CASSEDTGELFF
>TRBJ2-2|.|TRBV12-3/TRBV12-4|many
TGTGCCAGCAGCGAAGGGGCCGGGGAGCTGTTTTTT
CASSEGAGELFF
>TRBJ2-3|.|TRBV5-1|few
TGCGCCAGCAGTAATGACGGGGATCGGGCAGATACGCAGTATTTT
CASSNDGDRADTQYF
>TRBJ1-6|.|TRBV20-1|.
TGCAGTGCTCTTGACAGGCCAACGAATAATTCACCCCTCCACTTT
CSALDRPTNNSPLHF
>TRBJ2-1|.|TRBV19|.
TGTGCCAGTAGTAAGGCAGGAATGAGTGAGCAGTTCTTC
CASSKAGMSEQFF
>TRBJ2-3|TRBD2|TRBV6-2/TRBV6-3|many
TGTGCCAGCAGTACCCGGACTAGCGGGATAGATACGCAGTATTTT
CASSTRTSGIDTQYF
>TRBJ1-1|.|TRBV4-3|.
TGCGCCAGCAGCCAAGATATAGGGGGCACTGAAGCTTTCTTT
CASSQDIGGTEAFF
>TRBJ1-2|.|TRBV6-1|.
TGTGCCAGCAGTGATCTGGCAGACTATGGCTACACCTTC
CASSDLADYGYTF
>TRBJ2-7|.|TRBV12-3/TRBV12-4|.
TGTGCCAGCCAAACCGATGGGTGGGAGCAGTACTTC
CASQTDGWEQYF
>TRBJ2-1|TRBD2|TRBV3-1|.
TGTGCCAGCAGCCAAGATGGGCGGGGGGGCCCGTACAATGAGCAGTTCTTC
CASSQDGRGGPYNEQFF
>TRBJ2-5|TRBD1|TRBV2|.
TGTGCCAGCGTGGGACAGGGACGAGAGACCCAGTACTTC
CASVGQGRETQYF
>TRBJ2-3|TRBD2|TRBV4-3|.
TGCGCCAGCAGCCAAGGGACAGCGGGAGTGCTAGATACGCAGTATTTT
CASSQGTAGVLDTQYF
>TRBJ1-3|.|TRBV2|few
TGTGCCAGCACCCCAATGACAAGGACTGGAAACACCATATATTTT
CASTPMTRTGNTIYF
>TRBJ1-2|.|TRBV29-1|many
TGCAGCGTTGACAACTATGGCTACACCTTC
CSVDNYGYTF
>TRBJ2-1|TRBD2|TRBV20-1|few
TGCAGTGGCGCCAGGACTAGCGGGAGCTTGGACAATGAGCAGTTCTTC
CSGARTSGSLDNEQFF